Each of the 19 T cell receptor beta chains below was sequenced from the same sample in a study of blood T cell repertoires in COVID-19. Repertoires were generated with immunoSEQ multiplex PCR, while TCRdb's copy carries only in-frame clones and drops some. This sample carries some 200,000 clones, around 86% of them seen once, and the ten largest clones take less than 3%. The material sequenced was peripheral blood. These receptors all come from a man aged 40-55 years with active or convalescent COVID-19.

In the case of this clone: Relative to the germline gene, one junction end is altered; a read error may explain this. The chain joins TRBV12-3 or TRBV12-4 to TRBJ2-7, with 7 bases identical to TRBD1. This CDR3 contains 12 residues. The CDR3 DNA is TGTGCCAGCAGTCCAGACAGGGAACGGCCCCACTTC. This sequence encodes CASSPDRERPHF.

J is TRBJ1-2 and V is TRBV12-3 or TRBV12-4; 10 bases line up with TRBD1. The CDR3 totals 13 residues. Trimming at V came to 6 bases and at J to 7 bases, leaving 5 bases not matched to a gene. The CDR3 sequence: CASSRDRGLGYTF. The CDR3 DNA is TGTGCCAGCAGCCGGGACAGGGGCCTTGGCTACACCTTC.

V is TRBV3-1 (or the pseudogene TRBV3-2) and J is TRBJ1-5; the match to TRBD1 covers 9 bases. Germline V gene lookup returns CDR1 LGHDT and CDR2 YNNKEL (reference sequence). The CDR3 is 16 residues long. Trimming at V came to 4 bases and at J to 7 bases, leaving 11 bases not matched to a gene. CDR3 in DNA: TGTGCCAGCAGCCCCTCAGACAGGGGGAGGCGACAGCCCCAGCATTTT. Its translation: CASSPSDRGRRQPQHF.

This clone was detected once. The chain employs TRBV9 and TRBJ1-1, with D unresolved. Germline loops: CDR1 SGDLS, CDR2 YYNGEE. The V gene lost 7 bases and the J gene lost 0 bases, with 7 bases spanning the gap. The CDR3 length is 12 residues. In nucleotides, the CDR3 is TGTGCCAGCGGGCCTTTGAACACTGAAGCTTTCTTT. This encodes CASGPLNTEAFF.

The V and J genes are TRBV5-1 and TRBJ1-2; 8 bases fit TRBD1. Germline lookup yields CDR1 SGHRS and CDR2 YFSETQ. The CDR3 is made up of 14 amino acids. V trimming: 4 bases; J trimming: 3 bases; junction bases outside the gene matches: 5. In DNA, the CDR3 is TGCGCCAGCAGCGACCCAGGGGGCGACTATGGCTACACCTTC. It codes for CASSDPGGDYGYTF.

The chain uses TRBV4-1 and TRBJ2-7, with 14 bases matching TRBD2. The CDR3 runs to 19 residues. The ends lost 4 bases at V and 6 bases at J; junction bases unmatched: 17. Germline V CDR1 and CDR2: MGHRA, YSYEKL. The DNA of the CDR3 is TGCGCCAGCAGCCGACAACATACGGGACTAGCGGGGGAATTGGTCGAGCAGTACTTC. Translation gives CASSRQHTGLAGELVEQYF.

This chain uses TRBV4-1 with TRBJ1-5; the match to TRBD1 covers 8 bases. Germline lookup yields CDR1 MGHRA and CDR2 YSYEKL. The length of the CDR3 is 14 residues. V was pared by 4 bases and J by 1 base, with 0 bases of the junction left unmatched. The CDR3 region is CASSRTGSNQPQHF. The CDR3 DNA reads as TGCGCCAGCAGCCGGACAGGGAGCAATCAGCCCCAGCATTTT.

V is TRBV7-2 and J is TRBJ2-7; tentative D call: TRBD1 (5 bases). The V and J ends lost 2 bases and 7 bases respectively, with 12 bases between them. Germline V CDR1 and CDR2: SGHTA, FQGNSA. The CDR3 sequence is 13 residues long. CDR3 DNA sequence: TGTGCCAGCAGCTTAATGGCAGGGCCTGAGCAGTACTTC. Translated, it gives CASSLMAGPEQYF.

The rearrangement joins TRBV5-1 to TRBJ1-3; a weak D match, TRBD1 (5 bases). The CDR3 loop spans 16 amino acids. V was shortened by 0 bases and J by 1 base, with 11 bases between the two germline ends. From germline, CDR1 is SGHRS and CDR2 YFSETQ. As DNA, the CDR3 is TGCGCCAGCAGCTTGGCAGGGAAGTTATCTGGAAACACCATATATTTT. This sequence encodes CASSLAGKLSGNTIYF.

The V call is TRBV5-1, the J call TRBJ2-7, with D perhaps matching TRBD1 (6 bases). Germline V lookup: CDR1 SGHRS, CDR2 YFSETQ. Trimming took off 0 bases at V and 3 bases at J, with 7 bases between the two ends. This CDR3 has 13 residues. The CDR3 here is CASSLGGGYEQYF. The CDR3 nucleotides are TGCGCCAGCAGCTTGGGAGGGGGCTACGAGCAGTACTTC.

CDR3 sequence reads: CASSLSTYTDTQYF. Here the CDR3 DNA reads TGTGCCAGCAGCTTAAGTACCTACACAGATACGCAGTATTTT. V is TRBV7-2 and J is TRBJ2-3; D remains ambiguous. Germline CDR1 is SGHTA and CDR2 is FQGNSA. CDR3 length equals 14 residues. V gave up 2 bases and J gave up 2 bases, with 8 bases separating them.

This rearrangement joins TRBV5-5 to TRBJ2-5; 11 bases are a match to TRBD2. Trimming cost V 1 base and J 5 bases; bases outside gene matches: 7. The CDR3 loop spans 16 amino acids. Per the germline V gene, CDR1 is SGHKS and CDR2 is YYEKEE (reference sequence). CDR3 protein: CASSLFSGGAEETQYF. DNA for the CDR3: TGTGCCAGCAGCTTGTTTAGCGGGGGGGCCGAGGAGACCCAGTACTTC.

This clone was counted ten times or more. V is TRBV7-3 and J is TRBJ2-2; 7 bases match TRBD1. The CDR3 covers 13 residues. Germline trimming cut 6 bases from V and 6 bases from J; bases unmatched to any gene: 4. Germline values: CDR1 SGHTA, CDR2 FQGTGA. Here the CDR3 DNA reads TGTGCCAGCAGGGCCACAGGGGCCGGGGAGCTGTTTTTT. Translated: CASRATGAGELFF.

The chain carries TRBV7-9 and TRBJ2-1; a weak D match, TRBD2 (6 bases). The CDR3 spans 13 residues. The germline V and J ends were trimmed by 6 bases and 7 bases, with 13 bases remaining between them. Germline CDR1 SEHNR, CDR2 FQNEAQ (reference sequence). CDR3 sequence (DNA): TGTGCCAGCAGGTTCGGAGGGTCTAATGAGCAGTTCTTC. Protein sequence: CASRFGGSNEQFF.

The chain couples TRBV3-1 (or the pseudogene TRBV3-2) to TRBJ2-1, with 13 bases matching TRBD2. CDR3 size: 15 residues. Trimming removed 6 bases from V and 16 bases from J; junction bases left unmatched: 15. Germline-derived CDR1 and CDR2 are LGHDT and YNNKEL (reference sequence). Here the CDR3 reads CASRDTSGGAADIFF. For the CDR3, the DNA is TGTGCCAGCAGGGATACTAGCGGGGGGGCCGCGGATATATTCTTC.

The chain uses TRBV12-5 and TRBJ2-7; TRBD1 agrees at 10 bases. J gave up 5 bases and V 4 bases, and 11 bases lay outside the gene matches. The CDR3 runs 16 residues. CDR1 and CDR2 from the germline V gene are LGHNT and FRNRAP. The CDR3 loop is CASGSLGGTGVDEQYF. The CDR3 region has the DNA TGTGCTAGTGGTTCCCTGGGGGGGACAGGGGTGGACGAGCAGTACTTC.

This clone showed up just once. The gene calls are TRBV28 and TRBJ1-2; D remains unclear. Between the trimmed V and J ends, which lost 5 bases and 4 bases, there was a span of 14 bases. This CDR3 contains 14 residues. Per the germline V gene, CDR1 is MDHEN and CDR2 is SYDVKM. Here the CDR3 reads CASSLYPESYGYTF. As DNA, the CDR3 is TGTGCCAGCAGTCTGTATCCGGAGAGCTATGGCTACACCTTC.

V is TRBV5-1 and J is TRBJ2-7, with 11 bases lining up with TRBD1. V lost 4 bases to trimming and J lost 3 bases; unmatched junction nucleotides: 3. This CDR3 comprises 14 residues. CDR1 SGHRS and CDR2 YFSETQ come from the germline V gene. The CDR3 protein is CASSLGTGGYEQYF. The CDR3 region has the DNA TGCGCCAGCAGCCTCGGGACAGGGGGCTACGAGCAGTACTTC.

There are a few counts of this clone. This chain uses TRBV6-1 with TRBJ1-5; a weak D match, TRBD1 (5 bases). The CDR3 runs 12 residues. Trimming pared 3 bases from V and 5 bases from J, leaving 5 bases between. Per germline, CDR1 MNHNS and CDR2 SASEGT. The CDR3 nucleotides are TGTGCCAGCAGTGACAGGGATCAGCCCCAGCATTTT. Translation gives CASSDRDQPQHF.